This TCR beta chain was identified during a study of cytomegalovirus exposure and HLA in healthy donors. Amplification used 60 Vbeta primers and 13 Jbeta primers. Clones were read by immunoSEQ multiplex PCR, and TCRdb kept only the in-frame ones, dropping some. This sample's table has 25,000 to 40,000 clones. Germline trimming cut 10 bases from V and 3 bases from J; bases unmatched to any gene: 5. CDR1 MDHEN and CDR2 SYDVKM come from the germline V gene. This CDR3 is built from 13 residues. The specimen sequenced was PBMCs. The chain uses TRBV28 and TRBJ1-1; 10 bases match TRBD1. The receptor was isolated from a woman in her thirties or forties in good health and CMV-seropositive. DNA for the CDR3: TGTGCCATTTCGACAGGGGGCTACACTGAAGCTTTCTTT. Amino acids: CAISTGGYTEAFF.